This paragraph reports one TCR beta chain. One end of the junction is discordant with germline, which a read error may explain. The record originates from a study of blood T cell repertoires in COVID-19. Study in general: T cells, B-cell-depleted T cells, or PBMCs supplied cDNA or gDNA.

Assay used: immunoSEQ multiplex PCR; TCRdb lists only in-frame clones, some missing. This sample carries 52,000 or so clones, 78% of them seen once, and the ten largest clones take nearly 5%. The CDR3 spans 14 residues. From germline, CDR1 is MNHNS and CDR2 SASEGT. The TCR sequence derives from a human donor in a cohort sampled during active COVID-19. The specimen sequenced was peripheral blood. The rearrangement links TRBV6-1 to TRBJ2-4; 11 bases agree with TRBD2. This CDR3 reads CASSEVGLAVSRGF. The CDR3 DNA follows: TGTGCCAGCAGTGAAGTGGGACTAGCGGTCTCCCGGGGCTTC.